The 4 T cell receptor beta chains reported below all come from one sample, sequenced in a study of blood T cells in healthy people across ages. A J-beta primer mix and a sample-barcoded 5' primer were used in a second PCR of roughly 6 to 11 cycles. TCRdb independently ran MiXCR on the 5' RACE reads; one entry per CDR3 protein. The sample contains about 840,000 distinct CDR3 sequences, 29% of which appear only once. A further study also used this sample, focusing on T cells of mothers and their children.

Sample: blood. The receptors here all came from a middle-aged woman in good health.

As to this clonotype: One junction end does not reproduce the germline sequence, and a read error may be involved. The chain has TRBV3-1 and TRBJ1-1; TRBD1 agrees at 8 bases. Germline V CDR1 and CDR2: LGHDT, YNNKEL (reference sequence). This CDR3 contains 15 residues. Here the CDR3 reads CASSQGYRGNTEAFF. As DNA, the CDR3 is TGTGCCAGCAGCCAGGGATACAGGGGGAACACTGAGGCTTTCTTT.

This clonotype has only a few counts. The rearrangement links TRBV5-1 to TRBJ2-3; D tentatively reads TRBD1 or TRBD2 (5 bases each). Germline CDR1 SGHRS, CDR2 YFSETQ. Trimming stripped 5 bases from V and 2 bases from J, with 9 bases between. The CDR3 is 13 amino acids. CDR3 residues: CASRPGTTDTQYF. The CDR3 nucleotides are TGCGCCAGCAGACCAGGGACCACAGATACGCAGTATTTT.

CDR3 coding DNA: TGTGCCAGCAAGACCATGGCTAACTACTCCTACGAGCAGTACTTC. It is translated as CASKTMANYSYEQYF. The chain has TRBV6-5 and TRBJ2-7, with D unresolved. Deletions cut 7 bases from V and 0 bases from J, with 16 bases between. There are 15 residues in the CDR3. Germline V gene lookup returns CDR1 MNHEY and CDR2 SVGAGI.

About this clonotype itself: This sequence may be a read error, since a much larger clone differs from it by one base. The CDR3 region has the DNA TGTACCAGCACCTTAAGGGGGGGAGGGCCCCAAGAGACCCAGTACTTC. Residues: CTSTLRGGGPQETQYF. J is TRBJ2-5 and V is TRBV27, with D perhaps matching TRBD2 (7 bases). CDR3 size: 16 residues. Per germline, CDR1 MNHEY and CDR2 SMNVEV (reference sequence).